The T cell receptor (beta chain) described here comes from a study of identical twins. TCRdb re-derived calls from the 5' RACE reads in MiXCR, one entry per CDR3 protein. The repertoire holds 200,000 to 300,000 distinct CDR3 sequences, with roughly 7% as singletons. This clonotype showed up many times. These same data were also listed under a study on yellow fever vaccine responses in identical twins.

This clonotype was obtained from a woman aged 18-35 years in good health. Source material: memory (CD45RO+) T cells sorted from blood.

In DNA form, the CDR3 reads TGTGCCAGCAGCCCCAGGGTTCGGAACAATGAGCAGTTCTTC. It encodes CASSPRVRNNEQFF. The chain is built from TRBV5-6 and TRBJ2-1, with a tentative D call TRBD1 (5 bases). The CDR3 is 14 residues long. Germline lookup yields CDR1 SGHDT and CDR2 YYEEEE. V lost 4 bases and J lost 5, with 13 bases in between. Variable domain in full (rest from reference TRBV5-6 and TRBJ2-1): DAGVTQSPTHLIKTRGQQVTLRCSPKSGHDTVSWYQQALGQGPQFIFQYYEEEERQRGNFPDRFSGHQFPNYSSELNVNALLLGDSALYLCASSPRVRNNEQFFGPGTRLTVL.